These T cell receptor beta chains were read from a single sample in a study of beta chain features in type 1 diabetes. Sequencing was performed with immunoSEQ multiplex PCR; in TCRdb, only in-frame clones are kept and a portion is missing. The table shows 200,000 to 250,000 clones, with about 30% occurring only once. The sequencing sample was made of central memory CD4+ T cells from blood. The receptors derive from a man aged 25 to 45 in good health. CDR3s include the opening cysteine and the closing phenylalanine or tryptophan. Fields, in order: J gene, clone size, V gene, D gene, CDR3 protein, CDR3 DNA. D genes are given only for firm matches. Not all rows give a size; the values are once, few, many and, for expanded clones, a class.

TRBJ2-1	NA	TRBV5-4	TRBD2	CASSTDGGGYNEQFF	TGTGCCAGCAGCACAGACGGGGGGGGCTACAATGAGCAGTTCTTC
TRBJ2-3	many	TRBV10-3	NA	CAIRGSLGADHTQYF	TGTGCCATCAGGGGTTCCCTGGGAGCCGATCATACGCAGTATTTT
TRBJ2-5	NA	TRBV18	TRBD1	CASSPGQGRETQYF	TGTGCCAGCTCACCTGGACAGGGGAGGGAGACCCAGTACTTC
TRBJ2-5	few	TRBV11-2	TRBD2	CASSATSGKETQYF	TGTGCCAGCAGCGCGACTAGCGGGAAAGAGACCCAGTACTTC
TRBJ2-2	NA	TRBV6-6	TRBD1	CASSSGTGGTGELFF	TGTGCCAGCAGTTCCGGGACAGGGGGGACCGGGGAGCTGTTTTTT
TRBJ2-3	NA	TRBV28	NA	CASSRSGTLDTQYF	TGTGCCAGCAGTAGGTCAGGGACCTTAGATACGCAGTATTTT
TRBJ2-5	NA	TRBV5-4	TRBD2	CASSFLGSGGYQETQYF	TGTGCCAGCAGCTTCTTGGGGAGCGGGGGGTACCAAGAGACCCAGTACTTC
TRBJ1-2	NA	TRBV7-2	NA	CATRVNYGYTF	TGTGCCACGCGAGTTAACTATGGCTACACCTTC
TRBJ2-7	few	TRBV7-8	TRBD1	CASSFPTGVGEQYF	TGTGCCAGCAGCTTCCCGACAGGGGTAGGCGAGCAGTACTTC
TRBJ2-7	NA	TRBV6-5	NA	CASRSLPQGFYEQYF	TGTGCCAGCAGATCATTACCGCAGGGTTTCTACGAGCAGTACTTC
TRBJ2-3	medium-sized	TRBV10-3	TRBD2	CAISEASGREDTQYF	TGTGCCATCAGTGAGGCTAGCGGGAGGGAAGATACGCAGTATTTT
TRBJ1-5	few	TRBV7-2	NA	CASSPWGNQPQHF	TGTGCCAGCAGCCCTTGGGGCAATCAGCCCCAGCATTTT
TRBJ2-5	NA	TRBV29-1	NA	CSVGDPGETQYF	TGCAGCGTTGGGGACCCGGGAGAGACCCAGTACTTC
TRBJ2-4	few	TRBV18	NA	CASSPTGVENIQYF	TGTGCCAGCTCACCGACGGGGGTGGAAAACATTCAGTACTTC
TRBJ2-7	NA	TRBV7-9	TRBD2	CASSAGLASYEQYF	TGTGCCAGCAGCGCGGGACTAGCGTCCTACGAGCAGTACTTC
TRBJ1-1	NA	TRBV27	NA	CASRLPNTEAFF	TGTGCCTCCCGGTTGCCGAACACTGAAGCTTTCTTT
TRBJ2-3	NA	TRBV6-6	NA	CASSGAIRADTQYF	TGTGCCAGCAGTGGGGCCATTAGGGCAGATACGCAGTATTTT
TRBJ2-1	NA	TRBV6-5	TRBD2	CASSTAGDYNEQFF	TGTGCCAGCAGTACGGCGGGAGACTACAATGAGCAGTTCTTC
TRBJ1-2	few	TRBV11-1	NA	CASSYLGSANYGYTF	TGTGCCAGCAGCTACCTCGGATCCGCTAACTATGGCTACACCTTC
TRBJ1-1	NA	TRBV7-2	TRBD1	CASSLRQGSNTEAFF	TGTGCCAGCAGCCTCCGACAGGGCTCGAACACTGAAGCTTTCTTT
TRBJ1-1	NA	TRBV7-8	NA	CASSPGGRTEAFF	TGTGCCAGCAGCCCAGGTGGTCGGACTGAAGCTTTCTTT
TRBJ2-1	once	TRBV6-5	TRBD2	CASSRLAGAYEQFF	TGTGCCAGCAGCCGACTAGCGGGGGCCTATGAGCAGTTCTTC
TRBJ1-5	NA	TRBV30	NA	CAWSRGSNQPQHF	TGTGCCTGGAGTCGGGGAAGCAATCAGCCCCAGCATTTT
TRBJ2-5	NA	TRBV2	NA	CAGSSGTAYQETQYF	TGTGCCGGCTCCTCCGGGACGGCGTACCAAGAGACCCAGTACTTC
TRBJ2-1	few	TRBV9	NA	CASSSQGKNEQFF	TGTGCCAGCAGCTCTCAAGGGAAGAATGAGCAGTTCTTC
TRBJ2-5	few	TRBV2	TRBD2	CASKLSAGGPGTQYF	TGTGCCAGCAAATTGTCAGCGGGGGGCCCAGGGACCCAGTACTTC
TRBJ2-2	NA	TRBV9	NA	CASSYLVTPGELFF	TGTGCCAGCAGCTACCTAGTGACCCCCGGGGAGCTGTTTTTT
TRBJ1-5	few	TRBV19	TRBD1	CASSSTGGNQPQHF	TGTGCCAGTAGCTCGACAGGGGGCAATCAGCCCCAGCATTTT
TRBJ2-5	NA	TRBV18	TRBD1	CASSPGQGRETQYF	TGTGCCAGCTCACCTGGACAGGGAAGAGAGACCCAGTACTTC
TRBJ2-3	NA	TRBV9	NA	CASSVGGDTQYF	TGTGCCAGCAGCGTAGGTGGAGATACGCAGTATTTT
TRBJ2-7	NA	TRBV18	NA	CASSPGLETYEQYF	TGTGCCAGCTCACCCGGACTGGAAACCTACGAGCAGTACTTC
TRBJ2-7	NA	TRBV7-2	TRBD2	CASSPTSASYEQYF	TGTGCCAGCAGCCCGACTAGCGCCTCCTACGAGCAGTACTTC
TRBJ2-3	few	TRBV5-1	NA	CASSLAVADTQYF	TGCGCCAGCAGCTTGGCCGTAGCGGATACGCAGTATTTT